This TCR beta chain was identified during a study of control samples from healthy donors and cancer patients. Clones were read by immunoSEQ multiplex PCR, and TCRdb kept only the in-frame ones, dropping some. The sample has about 51,000 clones, around 80% seen once; the top ten hold about 9.4%. The V end lost 5 bases, the J end lost 4 bases, and 11 bases lay between the germline ends. This CDR3 spans 13 amino acids. Per germline, CDR1 LGHDT and CDR2 YNNKEL (reference sequence). The sample comprised blood. This TCR was sampled from a man between 70 and 80 years old in good health. This chain connects TRBV3-1 (or the pseudogene TRBV3-2) to TRBJ2-5; TRBD2 might be the D (6 bases). CDR3 protein: CASSLAERETQYF. The CDR3 DNA is TGTGCCAGCAGCTTAGCGGAGAGAGAGACCCAGTACTTC.